This note documents a single TCR beta chain sequence. Its antigen remains unidentified. TCRdb itself ran the reads through MiXCR, one entry per CDR3 protein. The table includes about 12,000 distinct CDR3 sequences, approximately 30% detected once. The CDR3 totals 13 residues. V lost 7 bases and J lost 0, with 10 bases in between. The germline V gene encodes CDR1 SQVTM and CDR2 ANQGSEA. The data are from a study of liver allograft versus peripheral blood T cells. Study-wide context: T cell receptor repertoires in transplanted livers were compared with those in recipients' peripheral blood. Overall study results and limits: Liver allografts reportedly held T cell receptor repertoires unlike those in peripheral blood.

This TCR was sampled from a human patient who had a liver transplant. A subset of T cells may come from the graft donor. The J gene is TRBJ1-5, the V gene TRBV29-1, with D unclear. CDR3 coding DNA: TGCAGCGCCCTAGGAGATAGCAATCAGCCCCAGCATTTT. Translation gives CSALGDSNQPQHF.